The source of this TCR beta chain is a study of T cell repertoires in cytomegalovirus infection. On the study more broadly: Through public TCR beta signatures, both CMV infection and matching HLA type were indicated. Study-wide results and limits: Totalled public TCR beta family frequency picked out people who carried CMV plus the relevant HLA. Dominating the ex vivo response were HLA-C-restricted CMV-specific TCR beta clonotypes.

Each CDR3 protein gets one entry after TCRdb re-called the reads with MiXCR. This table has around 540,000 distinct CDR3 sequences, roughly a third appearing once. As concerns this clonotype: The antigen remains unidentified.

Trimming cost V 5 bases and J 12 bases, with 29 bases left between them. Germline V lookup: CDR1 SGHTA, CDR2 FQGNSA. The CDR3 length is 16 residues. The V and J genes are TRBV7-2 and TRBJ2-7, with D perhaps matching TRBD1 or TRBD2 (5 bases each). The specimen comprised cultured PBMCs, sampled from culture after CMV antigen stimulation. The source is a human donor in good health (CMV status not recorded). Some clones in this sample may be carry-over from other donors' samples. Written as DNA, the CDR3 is TGTGCCAGCAGCCGATTTACCGGGACCCAGGGTTCAGGTCTGTACTTC. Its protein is CASSRFTGTQGSGLYF.